What follows is one TCR beta chain and its context. Per germline, CDR1 SGHTA and CDR2 FQGTGA. V was clipped by 4 bases and J by 1 base, with 17 bases between them. The CDR3 has 18 amino acids. This record belongs to a study of blood T cell repertoires in COVID-19. Across the study: The study drew acute and convalescent COVID-19 samples from the United States, Italy and Spain. Sample material is recorded as cDNA or gDNA derived from T cells, B-cell-depleted T cells, or PBMCs.

Per the original data handling: It was from reference gene primer amplification that nucleated cell counts were estimated. Clones were read by immunoSEQ multiplex PCR, and TCRdb kept only the in-frame ones, dropping some. V and J calls and clone size follow that table, whereas D and trimming were derived from the DNA. The data contain about 150,000 clones, around 83% of them singletons. The sample was peripheral blood. The chain is built from TRBV7-3 and TRBJ2-6; D gene unclear. The clonotype comes from a woman in her forties or fifties with acute or convalescent COVID-19. The CDR3 sequence: CASSSTLAVSSGANVLTF. The CDR3 region has the DNA TGTGCCAGCAGCTCCACCTTGGCAGTCTCTTCTGGGGCCAACGTCCTGACTTTC.